These 25 T cell receptor beta chains were all obtained from the same sample, sequenced in a study of T cells in Graves' hyperthyroidism and ophthalmopathy. The CDR3 regions of TCR beta were amplified from RNA transcripts. First-round RT-PCR targeting the TCR CDR3 was performed with the HTBI primer set. TCRdb itself ran the multiplex PCR reads through MiXCR, one entry per CDR3 protein. The sample contains some 300,000 distinct CDR3 sequences, approximately 17% of which appear only once. Sequenced: blood. The receptors shown here come from a man aged 30 to 39 with Graves' hyperthyroidism.

There are many counts of this clonotype. The gene calls are TRBV6-1 and TRBJ2-1, with a tentative D call TRBD2 (6 bases). CDR1 is MNHNS and CDR2 is SASEGT in the germline V gene. V shed 6 bases and J shed 1 base, with 10 bases lying between them. The CDR3 loop spans 14 amino acids. The CDR3 here is CASRREGSYNEQFF. The CDR3 DNA sequence: TGTGCCAGCAGGCGGGAAGGATCCTACAATGAGCAGTTCTTC.

In its sample, this clonotype was seen many times. The chain joins TRBV6-2 or TRBV6-3 to TRBJ2-7; 9 bases map to TRBD1. J was trimmed by 4 bases and V by 4 bases; bases with no gene match: 14. This CDR3 has 17 residues. Per germline, CDR1 MNHEY and CDR2 SVGEGT. The CDR3 here is CASSSPGPGQGVYEQYF. The CDR3 DNA is TGTGCCAGCAGTTCTCCCGGCCCGGGACAGGGAGTTTACGAGCAGTACTTC.

This clonotype appeared a few times. V and J are TRBV28 and TRBJ2-7; D perhaps matches TRBD2 (5 bases). CDR1 is MDHEN and CDR2 is SYDVKM in the germline V gene. V lost 6 bases, J lost 7 bases, and 22 bases lay in between. The CDR3 sequence is 15 residues long. CDR3 nucleotides: TGTGCCAGCAGGACTACTGGAGAAAACCTAGGGGAGCAGTACTTC. The encoded protein is CASRTTGENLGEQYF.

The CDR3 nucleotides read TGTGCCAGCAGCATCAGGGGTTCAGGCTATGGCTACACCTTC. Its translation: CASSIRGSGYGYTF. The rearrangement uses TRBV6-1 and TRBJ1-2; D may be TRBD1 (6 bases). The germline CDR1 and CDR2 sequences are MNHNS and SASEGT. V was cut by 6 bases and J by 4 bases, with 15 bases left in between. CDR3 size: 14 residues.

This clonotype came up many times. The J gene is TRBJ1-1, the V gene TRBV30, with unresolved D. This CDR3 is built from 13 residues. V was cut by 0 bases and J by 1 base, with 6 bases left in between. CDR1 GTSNPN and CDR2 SVGIG come from the germline V gene (reference sequence). Here the CDR3 reads CAWSVRPNTEAFF. CDR3 nucleotide sequence: TGTGCCTGGAGTGTACGACCGAACACTGAAGCTTTCTTT.

In this sample, this clonotype turned up a few times. This chain links TRBV7-9 with TRBJ2-2; D assignment may be TRBD1 or TRBD2 (5 bases each). This CDR3 comprises 17 residues. Germline V lookup: CDR1 SEHNR, CDR2 FQNEAQ (reference sequence). Trimming removed 3 bases at V and 3 bases at J, with 17 bases between. The CDR3 nucleotides are TGTGCCAGCAGCTTTATACTATCCGGGACGTACACCGGGGAGCTGTTTTTT. Its protein is CASSFILSGTYTGELFF. Complete variable domain (other parts from reference TRBV7-9 and TRBJ2-2): DTGVSQNPRHKITKRGQNVTFRCDPISEHNRLYWYRQTLGQGPEFLTYFQNEAQLEKSRLLSDRFSAERPKGSFSTLEIQRTEQGDSAMYLCASSFILSGTYTGELFFGEGSRLTVL.

This clonotype has only a few counts. The V call is TRBV25-1, the J call TRBJ1-2, with unresolved D. The CDR3 loop spans 12 amino acids. V was shortened by 2 bases and J by 5 bases, with 6 bases between the two germline ends. CDR1 and CDR2 from the germline V gene are MGHDK and SYGVNS. The CDR3 loop is CASSEGVYGYTF. As DNA, the CDR3 is TGTGCCAGCAGTGAAGGGGTATATGGCTACACCTTC.

This clonotype was detected many times. J is TRBJ1-1 and V is TRBV20-1, with a possible D match to TRBD1 (5 bases). Trimming removed 6 bases from V and 2 bases from J, with 10 bases in between. This CDR3 region has 12 residues. Per germline, CDR1 DFQATT and CDR2 SNEGSKA (reference sequence). The CDR3 region is CSAKQGNTEAFF. DNA of the CDR3: TGCAGTGCCAAGCAGGGAAACACTGAAGCTTTCTTT.

This clonotype was detected many times. V and J are TRBV28 and TRBJ1-1; D ambiguous. Per the germline V gene, CDR1 is MDHEN and CDR2 is SYDVKM. CDR3 length: 14 residues. Trimming took 1 base from V and 1 from J, leaving 7 bases between them. The CDR3 DNA reads as TGTGCCAGCAGTTTATTCGTCCCGAACACTGAAGCTTTCTTT. It codes for CASSLFVPNTEAFF.

This clonotype came up a few times. V usage is TRBV15 and J usage is TRBJ1-1; D unclear. Germline CDR1 is LNHNV and CDR2 is YYDKDF (reference sequence). There are 13 residues in the CDR3. The germline V and J ends were trimmed by 1 base and 7 bases, with 10 bases remaining between them. CDR3 region: CATSRVVDIEAFF. Written as DNA, the CDR3 is TGTGCCACCAGCAGAGTGGTAGATATTGAAGCTTTCTTT.

This clonotype was found many times. The chain recombines TRBV30 with TRBJ2-2, with D perhaps TRBD2 (7 bases). The germline V and J ends were trimmed by 1 base and 5 bases, with 14 bases remaining between them. This CDR3 has 15 residues. CDR1 and CDR2 from the germline V gene are GTSNPN and SVGIG (reference sequence). The CDR3 coding sequence is TGTGCCTGGAGTGAGGGGGGAGGGAATACCGGGGAGCTGTTTTTT. This translates into CAWSEGGGNTGELFF. The entire variable domain, with the rest obtained from reference TRBV30 and TRBJ2-2, is as follows: SQTIHQWPATLVQPVGSPLSLECTVEGTSNPNLYWYRQAAGRGLQLLFYSVGIGQISSEVPQNLSASRPQDRQFILSSKKLLLSDSGFYLCAWSEGGGNTGELFFGEGSRLTVL.

This clonotype came up a few times. This rearrangement joins TRBV20-1 to TRBJ1-3; D perhaps matches TRBD1 (5 bases). V lost 2 bases and J 3 bases, leaving 8 bases between the germline ends. Germline V gene sequence: CDR1 DFQATT, CDR2 SNEGSKA (reference sequence). This CDR3 has 13 amino acids. CDR3 DNA sequence: TGCAGTGCTAGAATGGACAATGGAAACACCATATATTTT. Encoded protein: CSARMDNGNTIYF.

This clonotype was detected only a few times. The chain has TRBV4-1 and TRBJ1-4; D ambiguous. V was shortened by 3 bases and J by 7 bases, with 15 bases between the two germline ends. This CDR3 has 15 residues. Germline CDR1 is MGHRA and CDR2 is YSYEKL. CDR3 sequence (DNA): TGCGCCAGCAGCCATCAGGACCGCGAAGGTGAAAAACTGTTTTTT. Translated, it gives CASSHQDREGEKLFF.

The table lists this clonotype with many counts. This chain uses TRBV7-8 with TRBJ2-2, with 7 positions matching TRBD2. The CDR3 contains 15 residues. CDR1 and CDR2 (germline): SGHVS, FQNEAQ. Unmatched junction bases numbered 7, after V lost 5 bases and J lost 4 bases. The CDR3 coding sequence is TGTGCCAGCAGCAAATCCGGGACTACCACCGGGGAGCTGTTTTTT. It codes for CASSKSGTTTGELFF.

The rearrangement uses TRBV7-9 and TRBJ2-1; possibly TRBD2 for D (6 bases). The V gene lost 5 bases and the J gene lost 6 bases, with 11 bases spanning the gap. This CDR3 spans 13 amino acids. Germline V gene sequence: CDR1 SEHNR, CDR2 FQNEAQ (reference sequence). CDR3 sequence: CASSPRTINEQFF. The CDR3 nucleotides read TGTGCCAGCAGCCCTCGGACTATCAATGAGCAGTTCTTC.

This rearrangement joins TRBV7-9 to TRBJ1-6; 10 bases are a match to TRBD1. The CDR3 extends over 14 amino acids. Trimming at V came to 5 bases and at J to 10 bases, leaving 5 bases not matched to a gene. Looked up from germline, CDR1 is SEHNR and CDR2 is FQNEAQ (reference sequence). CDR3 coding DNA: TGTGCCAGCAGCCGGGACAGGGGTCGGTCACCCCTCCACTTT. This codes for CASSRDRGRSPLHF. The full variable domain, with the rest looked up from reference TRBV7-9 and TRBJ1-6, is DTGVSQNPRHKITKRGQNVTFRCDPISEHNRLYWYRQTLGQGPEFLTYFQNEAQLEKSRLLSDRFSAERPKGSFSTLEIQRTEQGDSAMYLCASSRDRGRSPLHFGNGTRLTVT.

J is TRBJ2-3 and V is TRBV29-1; 7 nucleotides agree with TRBD2. The V gene end was trimmed by 5 bases and the J gene end by 0 bases; junction bases not matched to a gene: 5. Germline CDR1 is SQVTM and CDR2 is ANQGSEA. The CDR3 has 14 amino acids. The CDR3 region has the DNA TGCAGCGTTTATGGGAGGGTTAGCACAGATACGCAGTATTTT. Its protein is CSVYGRVSTDTQYF.

This rearrangement joins TRBV4-1 to TRBJ2-7, with 10 bases aligning to TRBD2. CDR3 length: 14 residues. Germline V CDR1 and CDR2: MGHRA, YSYEKL. V shed 8 bases and J 2 bases; nucleotides not matched to a gene: 6. The DNA for the CDR3 is TGCGCCAGCGGCGAACTAGCGGGACCCTACGAGCAGTACTTC. Translating it yields CASGELAGPYEQYF.

The rearrangement joins TRBV27 to TRBJ1-6; possible D gene TRBD1, 6 bases. Germline CDR1 is MNHEY and CDR2 is SMNVEV (reference sequence). V was shortened by 5 bases and J by 4 bases, with 12 bases between the two germline ends. This CDR3 has 15 residues. Here the CDR3 reads CASSLGGGYNSPLHF. CDR3 DNA sequence: TGTGCCAGCAGTCTAGGGGGGGGTTATAATTCACCCCTCCACTTT.

Comment on this clonotype: It may be a read error: a sequence one base away is much more abundant. V and J are TRBV10-1 and TRBJ2-7; 8 bases are a match to TRBD1. CDR1 and CDR2 (germline): WNHNN, SYGVQD (reference sequence). CDR3 length: 13 residues. The CDR3, as DNA: TGCGCCAGCAGTGAGCAGGGGGCCTACGGGCAGTACTTC. Protein sequence: CASSEQGAYGQYF.

On this clonotype: This may come from a read error, since a much larger clone is one base off. This chain connects TRBV28 to TRBJ2-5, with D possibly matching TRBD2 (6 bases). Germline V gene sequence: CDR1 MDHEN, CDR2 SYDVKM. The ends were cut back, 8 bases at V and 5 bases at J, with 21 bases in the middle. The CDR3 runs to 15 residues. The CDR3, as DNA: TGTGCCAGCGGTGGGGGGACGGCCCCAGCGGAGACCCAGTACTTC. This translates into CASGGGTAPAETQYF.

The rearrangement joins TRBV9 to TRBJ2-1; no reliable D call. Per the germline V gene, CDR1 is SGDLS and CDR2 is YYNGEE. V dropped 2 bases and J dropped 8 bases, with 17 bases sitting between them. CDR3 length: 15 residues. CDR3 DNA sequence: TGTGCCAGCAGCGTGATATCTTCTGGTTTCGATGAGCAGTTCTTC. It codes for CASSVISSGFDEQFF. The variable domain in full, completed from reference TRBV9 and TRBJ2-1, reads DSGVTQTPKHLITATGQRVTLRCSPRSGDLSVYWYQQSLDQGLQFLIQYYNGEERAKGNILERFSAQQFPDLHSELNLSSLELGDSALYFCASSVISSGFDEQFFGPGTRLTVL.

This clonotype was observed at least ten times. The gene calls are TRBV27 and TRBJ2-7, with a possible D match to TRBD1 (5 bases). Germline-derived CDR1 and CDR2 are MNHEY and SMNVEV (reference sequence). CDR3 size: 14 residues. V dropped 1 base and J dropped 0 bases, with 7 bases sitting between them. The CDR3 DNA reads TGTGCCAGCAGTTTATTGGACACCTCCTACGAGCAGTACTTC. Its translation is CASSLLDTSYEQYF.

V and J are TRBV20-1 and TRBJ2-2, with D unclear. Per germline, CDR1 DFQATT and CDR2 SNEGSKA (reference sequence). The V end lost 2 bases, the J end lost 7 bases, and 11 bases lay between the germline ends. The length of the CDR3 is 13 residues. Here the CDR3 DNA reads TGCAGTGCTAGACGTGGCTGGGGCGGGGAGCTGTTTTTT. It is translated as CSARRGWGGELFF.

This clonotype occurred a few times. This rearrangement joins TRBV7-9 to TRBJ2-7, with 7 bases fitting TRBD2. The CDR3 runs 15 residues. Per germline, CDR1 SEHNR and CDR2 FQNEAQ (reference sequence). Trimming cost V 4 bases and J 5 bases; bases outside gene matches: 11. CDR3 sequence: CASSSSGLVRDEQYF. The CDR3 DNA sequence: TGTGCCAGCAGCTCATCAGGACTAGTGCGGGACGAGCAGTACTTC.